Shown below are 12 T cell receptor beta chains from a single sample sequenced in a study of long-term antiretroviral therapy in people with HIV. Sequencing relied on immunoSEQ assay v3.0, run at survey level. Data came from immunoSEQ multiplex PCR; TCRdb stores just in-frame clones and leaves some out. The data contain 20,000 to 25,000 clones, around four fifths of them seen just once; the ten biggest clones take up approximately 12%. The material sequenced was unsorted PBMCs, taken 1.6 years after starting antiretroviral therapy. Receptors were obtained from a man aged 40-50 years with HIV.

The chain combines TRBV6-6 with TRBJ1-1; no clear D gene. Trimming took off 7 bases at V and 4 bases at J, with 7 bases between the two ends. This CDR3 has 11 residues. Germline-derived CDR1 and CDR2 are MNHNY and SVGAGI (reference sequence). In DNA, the CDR3 is TGTGCCAGCACCCCCGGCACTGAAGCTTTCTTT. It is translated as CASTPGTEAFF.

As regards this clone: The same CDR3 is also encoded by other DNA sequences in this sample. This chain links TRBV7-9 with TRBJ1-2; 9 bases are shared with TRBD1. The CDR3 totals 14 residues. Germline CDR1 and CDR2: SEHNR and FQNEAQ (reference sequence). V lost 5 bases, J lost 3 bases, and 4 bases stayed unmatched. The CDR3 nucleotides read TGTGCCAGCAGCCAGGGACAGGGTGACTATGGCTACACCTTC. The encoded protein is CASSQGQGDYGYTF. The variable domain in full, completed from reference TRBV7-9 and TRBJ1-2, reads DTGVSQNPRHKITKRGQNVTFRCDPISEHNRLYWYRQTLGQGPEFLTYFQNEAQLEKSRLLSDRFSAERPKGSFSTLEIQRTEQGDSAMYLCASSQGQGDYGYTFGSGTRLTVV.

In its sample, this clone was seen a few times. The V and J genes are TRBV6-1 and TRBJ1-5, with D hard to call. Germline values: CDR1 MNHNS, CDR2 SASEGT. CDR3 length equals 14 residues. Trimming removed 7 bases at V and 7 bases at J, with 17 bases between. The CDR3 sequence is CASNPEGAGQPQHF. The CDR3 nucleotides read TGTGCCAGCAACCCGGAGGGAGCGGGGCAGCCCCAGCATTTT.

This chain links TRBV29-1 with TRBJ2-3; the match to TRBD1 covers 8 bases. The junction had 3 bases not matched to a gene; V was cut back by 3 bases and J by 4 bases. This CDR3 has 13 amino acids. CDR1 and CDR2 (germline): SQVTM, ANQGSEA. CDR3 residues: CSVEDRVADTQYF. The CDR3 nucleotides are TGCAGCGTTGAGGACAGGGTGGCAGATACGCAGTATTTT.

The CDR3 spells CATSRAWGGNTEAFF. DNA of the CDR3: TGTGCCACCAGCAGGGCTTGGGGGGGCAACACTGAAGCTTTCTTT. The V call is TRBV15, the J call TRBJ1-1, with D perhaps TRBD1 (6 bases). Trimming shortened V by 3 bases and J by 2 bases, and 13 bases separated the two germline ends. The CDR3 runs 15 residues. In germline, CDR1 is LNHNV, CDR2 YYDKDF (reference sequence).

The rearrangement joins TRBV19 to TRBJ2-3; tentative D call: TRBD2 (6 bases). Germline CDR1 is LNHDA and CDR2 is SQIVND (reference sequence). The V end was cut by 4 bases, the J end by 4 bases, with 9 bases between. The CDR3 has 13 residues. The CDR3 DNA reads as TGTGCCAGTAGTAGACTAGTTCCAGATACGCAGTATTTT. Translating it yields CASSRLVPDTQYF.

This sequence joins TRBV7-3 and TRBJ2-2; possibly TRBD2 for D (6 bases). This CDR3 region has 13 residues. Per germline, CDR1 SGHTA and CDR2 FQGTGA. V was trimmed by 4 bases and J by 9 bases, leaving 12 bases between them. The CDR3 loop reads CASSSDYTRELFF. In DNA form, the CDR3 reads TGTGCCAGCAGCTCGGACTATACCCGGGAGCTGTTTTTT.

This chain joins TRBV5-6 and TRBJ2-7; no reliable D call. This CDR3 contains 14 residues. Germline lookup yields CDR1 SGHDT and CDR2 YYEEEE. The V gene lost 2 bases and the J gene lost 4 bases, with 13 bases spanning the gap. The DNA for the CDR3 is TGTGCCAGCAGCTTTGGGCAGGCCCTGTACGAGCAGTACTTC. This gives the protein CASSFGQALYEQYF.

In this sample, this clone turned up once. The chain has TRBV2 and TRBJ2-4; D may be TRBD1 or TRBD2 (5 bases each). This CDR3 contains 12 residues. Germline-derived CDR1 and CDR2 are SNHLY and FYNNEI. V lost 6 bases and J lost 16, with 19 bases in between. In nucleotides, the CDR3 is TGTGCCAGCAGCGGGACGGCCCTCGTGTTATACTTC. The encoded protein is CASSGTALVLYF.

In its sample, this clone was seen a few times. The rearrangement links TRBV7-8 to TRBJ2-7; D remains unclear. V was clipped by 8 bases and J by 4 bases, with 9 bases between them. Germline CDR1 reads SGHVS; CDR2 reads FQNEAQ. The CDR3 is 11 residues long. CDR3 coding DNA: TGTGCCAGCGGGAAGGCTTACGAGCAGTACTTC. Translation: CASGKAYEQYF.

This clone appeared a few times. V gene TRBV4-1 combines with J gene TRBJ1-5; D possibly corresponds to TRBD1 (5 bases). The germline V gene has CDR1 MGHRA and CDR2 YSYEKL. The CDR3 runs 15 residues. V lost 0 bases and J lost 5, with 11 bases in between. CDR3 in DNA: TGCGCCAGCAGCCAAGATTATCGGGGGTATCAGCCCCAGCATTTT. Encoded protein: CASSQDYRGYQPQHF.

This clone was counted between two and nine times. The chain has TRBV4-1 and TRBJ2-3, with 8 positions matching TRBD1. CDR3 length: 17 residues. Germline CDR1 MGHRA, CDR2 YSYEKL. Unmatched junction bases numbered 8, after V lost 3 bases and J lost 0 bases. The DNA of the CDR3 is TGCGCCAGCAGCCAGGAGGGACAGGAAAAGAGCACAGATACGCAGTATTTT. Protein: CASSQEGQEKSTDTQYF.